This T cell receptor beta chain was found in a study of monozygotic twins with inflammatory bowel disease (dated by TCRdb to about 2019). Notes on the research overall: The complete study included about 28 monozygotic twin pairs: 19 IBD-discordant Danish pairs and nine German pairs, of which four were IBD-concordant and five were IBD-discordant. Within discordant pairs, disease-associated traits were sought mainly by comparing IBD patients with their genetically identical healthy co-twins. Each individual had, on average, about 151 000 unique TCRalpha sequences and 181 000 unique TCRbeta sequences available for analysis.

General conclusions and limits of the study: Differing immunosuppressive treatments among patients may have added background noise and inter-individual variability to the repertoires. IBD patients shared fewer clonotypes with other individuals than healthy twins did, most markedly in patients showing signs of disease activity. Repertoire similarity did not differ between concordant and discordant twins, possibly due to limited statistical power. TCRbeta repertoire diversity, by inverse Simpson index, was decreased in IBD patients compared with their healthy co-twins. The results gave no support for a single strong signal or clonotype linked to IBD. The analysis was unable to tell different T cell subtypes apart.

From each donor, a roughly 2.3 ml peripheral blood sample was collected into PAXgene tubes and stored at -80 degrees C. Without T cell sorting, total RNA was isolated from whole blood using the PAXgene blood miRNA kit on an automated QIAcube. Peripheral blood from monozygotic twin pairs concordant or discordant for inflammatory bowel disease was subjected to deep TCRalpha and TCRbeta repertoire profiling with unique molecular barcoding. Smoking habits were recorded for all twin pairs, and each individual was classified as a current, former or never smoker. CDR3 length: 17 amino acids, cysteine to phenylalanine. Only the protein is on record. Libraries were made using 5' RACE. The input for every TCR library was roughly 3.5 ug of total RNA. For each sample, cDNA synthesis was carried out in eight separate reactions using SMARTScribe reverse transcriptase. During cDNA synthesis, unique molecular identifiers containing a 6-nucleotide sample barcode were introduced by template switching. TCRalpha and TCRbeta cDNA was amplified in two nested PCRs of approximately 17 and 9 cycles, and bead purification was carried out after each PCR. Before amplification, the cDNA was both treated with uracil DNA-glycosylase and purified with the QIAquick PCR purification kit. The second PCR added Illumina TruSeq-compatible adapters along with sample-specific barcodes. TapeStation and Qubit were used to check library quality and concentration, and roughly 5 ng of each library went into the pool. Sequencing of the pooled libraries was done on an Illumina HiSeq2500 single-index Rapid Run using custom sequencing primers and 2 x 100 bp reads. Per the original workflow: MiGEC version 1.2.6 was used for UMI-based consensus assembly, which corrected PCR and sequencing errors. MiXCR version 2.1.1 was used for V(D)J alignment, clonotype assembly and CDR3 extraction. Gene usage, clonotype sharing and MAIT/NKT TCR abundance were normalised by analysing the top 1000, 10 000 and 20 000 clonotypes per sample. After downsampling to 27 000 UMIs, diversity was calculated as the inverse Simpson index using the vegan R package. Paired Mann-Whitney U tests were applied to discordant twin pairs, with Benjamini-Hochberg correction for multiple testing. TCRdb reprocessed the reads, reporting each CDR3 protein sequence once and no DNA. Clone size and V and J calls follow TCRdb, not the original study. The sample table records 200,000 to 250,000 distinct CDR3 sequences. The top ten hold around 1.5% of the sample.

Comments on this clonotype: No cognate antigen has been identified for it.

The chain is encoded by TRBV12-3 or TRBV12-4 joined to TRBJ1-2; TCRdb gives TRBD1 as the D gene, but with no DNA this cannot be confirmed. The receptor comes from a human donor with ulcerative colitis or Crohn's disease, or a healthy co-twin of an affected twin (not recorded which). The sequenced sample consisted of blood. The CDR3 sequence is CASSLNSWGAGNYGYTF.